The 11 T cell receptor beta chains in this list originate from one sample, sequenced in a study of blood T cell repertoires in COVID-19. Clones were read by immunoSEQ multiplex PCR, and TCRdb kept only the in-frame ones, dropping some. The sample has fewer than 250,000 clones, around 83% seen once; the top ten hold about 3.3%. The source material was PBMCs or T cells enriched from blood (not recorded which). The receptors originated from a woman aged 30 to 39 who had been exposed to COVID-19.

The chain is built from TRBV6-2 or TRBV6-3 and TRBJ2-7; D is ambiguous. The V end lost 0 bases, the J end lost 2 bases, and 11 bases lay between the germline ends. Germline CDR1 and CDR2: MNHEY and SVGEGT. This CDR3 has 15 residues. The CDR3 sequence is CASSYSAGDTYEQYF. Here the CDR3 DNA reads TGTGCCAGCAGTTACTCGGCAGGCGACACCTACGAGCAGTACTTC.

This clone has only a few counts. The chain has TRBV18 and TRBJ2-2, with unresolved D. Germline V CDR1 and CDR2: KGHSH, LQKENI. V was shortened by 5 bases and J by 6 bases, with 10 bases between the two germline ends. The CDR3 loop spans 13 amino acids. The CDR3 region has the DNA TGTGCCAGCTCAGGGCAGGCCGCCGGGGAGCTGTTTTTT. Translating gives CASSGQAAGELFF.

The chain combines TRBV10-1 with TRBJ2-5, with a possible D match to TRBD2 (7 bases). The CDR3 extends over 16 amino acids. Germline CDR1 and CDR2: WNHNN and SYGVQD (reference sequence). V lost 0 bases and J lost 1, with 12 bases in between. CDR3 sequence reads: CASSESQGGGQETQYF. In DNA, the CDR3 is TGCGCCAGCAGTGAGTCGCAGGGAGGGGGCCAAGAGACCCAGTACTTC.

CDR3 sequence (DNA): TGTGCCAGCGGGGGGGTTTCGGGCACTGAAGCTTTCTTT. It yields the protein CASGGVSGTEAFF. The genes are TRBV9 and TRBJ1-1; a weak D match, TRBD1 (5 bases). The ends were cut back, 7 bases at V and 4 bases at J, with 14 bases in the middle. The CDR3 runs 13 residues. The V gene's germline CDR1 is SGDLS and CDR2 YYNGEE.

The V and J genes are TRBV5-4 and TRBJ1-2, with unresolved D. CDR1 and CDR2 from the germline V gene are SGHNT and YYREEE (reference sequence). V was clipped by 5 bases and J by 2 bases, with 13 bases between them. This CDR3 region has 14 residues. In nucleotides, the CDR3 is TGTGCCAGCAGGTCAGAGGACTTAAACTATGGCTACACCTTC. It yields the protein CASRSEDLNYGYTF. Full variable domain (remainder filled in from reference TRBV5-4 and TRBJ1-2): ETGVTQSPTHLIKTRGQQVTLRCSSQSGHNTVSWYQQALGQGPQFIFQYYREEENGRGNFPPRFSGLQFPNYSSELNVNALELDDSALYLCASRSEDLNYGYTFGSGTRLTVV.

The chain uses TRBV5-1 and TRBJ1-6; tentative D call: TRBD1 (6 bases). Trimming removed 4 bases at V and 0 bases at J, with 20 bases between. Germline CDR1 is SGHRS and CDR2 is YFSETQ. The CDR3 has 19 residues. In DNA form, the CDR3 reads TGCGCCAGCAGCCCACGATGGGGAAAGACAGGCTCCTATAATTCACCCCTCCACTTT. Amino acid sequence: CASSPRWGKTGSYNSPLHF. The full variable domain, with the rest looked up from reference TRBV5-1 and TRBJ1-6, is KAGVTQTPRYLIKTRGQQVTLSCSPISGHRSVSWYQQTPGQGLQFLFEYFSETQRNKGNFPGRFSGRQFSNSRSEMNVSTLELGDSALYLCASSPRWGKTGSYNSPLHFGNGTRLTVT.

The chain has TRBV4-1 and TRBJ1-5; D uncertain. Trimming took off 5 bases at V and 7 bases at J, with 12 bases between the two ends. Per the germline V gene, CDR1 is MGHRA and CDR2 is YSYEKL. The CDR3 covers 13 residues. CDR3 nucleotide sequence: TGCGCCAGCAGCGTTGAGCTGTGGCAGCCCCAGCATTTT. This sequence encodes CASSVELWQPQHF.

The chain has TRBV11-2 and TRBJ2-1, with 7 nucleotides matching TRBD2. CDR1 and CDR2 (germline): SGHAT, FQNNGV. The CDR3 runs to 15 residues. Germline trimming cut 3 bases from V and 4 bases from J; bases unmatched to any gene: 6. The CDR3 nucleotides are TGTGCCAGCAGCTTCTCTAGCGGAGGGTACAATGAGCAGTTCTTC. Its protein is CASSFSSGGYNEQFF.

The chain uses TRBV7-9 and TRBJ2-3; TRBD1 agrees at 10 bases. CDR1 is SEHNR and CDR2 is FQNEAQ in the germline V gene (reference sequence). V dropped 5 bases and J dropped 7; count of bases not matched to a gene: 6. The CDR3 runs to 14 residues. Here the CDR3 DNA reads TGTGCCAGCAGCCCCCGGGACAGGGGAAATACGCAGTATTTT. As protein: CASSPRDRGNTQYF. The complete variable domain, with remaining parts taken from reference TRBV7-9 and TRBJ2-3, reads DTGVSQNPRHKITKRGQNVTFRCDPISEHNRLYWYRQTLGQGPEFLTYFQNEAQLEKSRLLSDRFSAERPKGSFSTLEIQRTEQGDSAMYLCASSPRDRGNTQYFGPGTRLTVL.

The rearrangement uses TRBV12-3 or TRBV12-4 and TRBJ2-1; possibly TRBD1 for D (6 bases). V was shortened by 3 bases and J by 8 bases, with 11 bases between the two germline ends. CDR3 size: 13 residues. The CDR3 reads CASSFLQGHEQFF. The CDR3 nucleotides are TGTGCCAGCAGTTTCCTACAGGGTCATGAGCAGTTCTTC.

This clone appeared once. This chain joins TRBV7-6 and TRBJ1-2; D is possibly TRBD1 (6 bases). V lost 1 base, J lost 5 bases, and 14 bases lay in between. Per the germline V gene, CDR1 is SGHVS and CDR2 is FNYEAQ. This CDR3 comprises 15 residues. The DNA of the CDR3 is TGTGCCAGCAGCTTAGAACAGGGAGGGAGGTATGGCTACACCTTC. Translating it yields CASSLEQGGRYGYTF.